The present TCR beta chain was sequenced within a study of blood T cell repertoires in COVID-19 (dated by TCRdb to about 2020). Regarding the study in general: Samples covering the acute and convalescent phases of COVID-19 were provided by collaborators in the United States, Italy and Spain. The material from the prospective study consisted of cDNA or gDNA derived from T cells, B-cell-depleted T cells, or PBMCs. Deeply sampled blood TCRbeta repertoires from subjects exposed to, actively infected with, or recovered from COVID-19 were included in the dataset. The repertoires were released in a freely available public database meant as a resource for research on the immune response to SARS-CoV-2. Samples came from the ongoing ImmuneRACE study (first 160 participants) plus 1,254 subjects from 6 global collaborators. The sample metadata nearly always contained a de-identified subject ID, COVID-19 status, age in years and sex. Where available, HLA class I and class II types were taken from metadata supplied by the sample provider and were not determined by assay-based typing.

Concerning this clone: There is no known antigen for this receptor. Per-nucleotide qualities are absent, and no much larger clonotype sits a single base away.

Each collaborating institution followed its own protocols to collect whole blood in K2EDTA tubes. For TCRbeta analysis, collaborator samples were shipped as frozen whole blood, as isolated PBMCs, or as DNA extracted from either sample type. Paper-wide results and their limitations: How much clinical and demographic metadata was included differed by source and by participant, and the metadata was provided uncurated.

There are 17 amino acids in the CDR3, from cysteine to phenylalanine inclusive. Kept here is only the CDR3 DNA, which spans 51 bases and is read in frame from base 1. Deletion took 0 bases off V and 6 bases off J, with a span of 21 bases between the germline ends. For CDR1 and CDR2, the germline V gene lists MNHEY and SVGEGT. TCRbeta CDR3 regions were amplified from genomic DNA using the immunoSEQ Assay, a bias-controlled multiplex PCR. For the original study's pipeline: The number of nucleated cells in each sample was estimated by amplification of reference gene primers within the assay. To quantify the absolute abundance of each unique TCRbeta CDR3 rearrangement, sequence reads were collapsed and filtered. For each sample, productive Simpson clonality was calculated as the square root of Simpson's diversity index over productive rearrangements. As stored in TCRdb, this immuneACCESS dataset retains in-frame rearrangements with V and J assigned. A fraction of the clones does not appear; measured against another copy, unresolved V genes explain less than half of the discrepancy, and the remainder lacks a known reason. D and trimming were read from the DNA, whereas the V and J calls and clone size are those reported in that table. This sample gives around 120,000 clones in total; more than 75% of them show up just once. The ten largest make up around 2.2% of the sample.

The rearranged chain carries TRBV6-2 or TRBV6-3 and TRBJ2-7, and TRBD2 may be the D gene, going by 6 matching bases. Sequencing was done on a sample of peripheral blood. The clonotype was recovered from a human donor in a cohort sampled during active COVID-19. The CDR3 protein sequence reads: CASSYSYASAGTPEQYF. Here is the DNA: TGTGCCAGCAGTTACTCCTACGCGTCGGCAGGGACTCCCGAGCAGTACTTC.